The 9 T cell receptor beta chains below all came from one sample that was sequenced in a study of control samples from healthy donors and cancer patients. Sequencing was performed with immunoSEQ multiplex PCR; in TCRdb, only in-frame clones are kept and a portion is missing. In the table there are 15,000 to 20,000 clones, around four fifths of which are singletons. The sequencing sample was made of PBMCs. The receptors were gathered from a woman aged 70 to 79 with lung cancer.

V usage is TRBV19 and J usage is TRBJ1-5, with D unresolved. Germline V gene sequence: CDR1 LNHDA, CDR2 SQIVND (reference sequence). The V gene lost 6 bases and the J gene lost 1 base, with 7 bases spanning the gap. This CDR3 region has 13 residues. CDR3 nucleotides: TGTGCCAGTAGGCAAGCCAGCAATCAGCCCCAGCATTTT. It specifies CASRQASNQPQHF.

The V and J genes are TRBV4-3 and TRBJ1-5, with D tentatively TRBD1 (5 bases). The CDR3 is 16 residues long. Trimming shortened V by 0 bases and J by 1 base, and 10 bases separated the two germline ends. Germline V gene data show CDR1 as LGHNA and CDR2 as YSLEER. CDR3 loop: CASSQDLAGSNQPQHF. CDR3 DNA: TGCGCCAGCAGCCAAGATCTTGCAGGGAGCAATCAGCCCCAGCATTTT.

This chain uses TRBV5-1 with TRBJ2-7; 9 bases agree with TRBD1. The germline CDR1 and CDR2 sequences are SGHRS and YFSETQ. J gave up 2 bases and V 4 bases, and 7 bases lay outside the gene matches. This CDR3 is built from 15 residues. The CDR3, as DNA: TGCGCCAGCAGCCCTGATCGACAGGGGGCCTACGAGCAGTACTTC. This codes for CASSPDRQGAYEQYF.

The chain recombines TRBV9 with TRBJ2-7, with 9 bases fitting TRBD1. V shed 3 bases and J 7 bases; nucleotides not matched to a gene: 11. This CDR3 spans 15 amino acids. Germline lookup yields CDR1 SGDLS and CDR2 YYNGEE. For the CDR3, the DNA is TGTGCCAGCAGCGGGGGACAGGGAGATGGTCGGGAGCAGTACTTC. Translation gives CASSGGQGDGREQYF.

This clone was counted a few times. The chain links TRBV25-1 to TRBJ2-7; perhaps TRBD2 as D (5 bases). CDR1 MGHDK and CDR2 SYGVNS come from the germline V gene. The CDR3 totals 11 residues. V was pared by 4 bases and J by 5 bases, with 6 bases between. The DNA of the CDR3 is TGTGCCAGCAGTGCTAGCCACGAGCAGTACTTC. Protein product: CASSASHEQYF.

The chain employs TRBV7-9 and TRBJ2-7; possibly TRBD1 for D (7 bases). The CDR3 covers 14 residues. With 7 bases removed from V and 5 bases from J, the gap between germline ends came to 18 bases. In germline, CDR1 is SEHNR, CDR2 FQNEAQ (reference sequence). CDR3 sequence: CASTLQGGAHEQYF. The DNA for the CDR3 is TGTGCCAGCACCCTCCAGGGGGGAGCTCACGAGCAGTACTTC.

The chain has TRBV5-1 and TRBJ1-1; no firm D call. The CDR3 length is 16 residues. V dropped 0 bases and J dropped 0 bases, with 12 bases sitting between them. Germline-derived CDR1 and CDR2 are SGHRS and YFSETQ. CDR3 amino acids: CASSLGARTLNTEAFF. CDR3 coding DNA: TGCGCCAGCAGCTTGGGTGCCAGGACTTTGAACACTGAAGCTTTCTTT. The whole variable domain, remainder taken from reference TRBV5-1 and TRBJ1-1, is KAGVTQTPRYLIKTRGQQVTLSCSPISGHRSVSWYQQTPGQGLQFLFEYFSETQRNKGNFPGRFSGRQFSNSRSEMNVSTLELGDSALYLCASSLGARTLNTEAFFGQGTRLTVV.

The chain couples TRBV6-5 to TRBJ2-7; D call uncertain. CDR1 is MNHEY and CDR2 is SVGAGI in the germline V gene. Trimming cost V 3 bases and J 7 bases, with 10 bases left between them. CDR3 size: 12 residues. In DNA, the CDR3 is TGTGCCAGCAGTTATGACTTCCAGGAGCAGTACTTC. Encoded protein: CASSYDFQEQYF.

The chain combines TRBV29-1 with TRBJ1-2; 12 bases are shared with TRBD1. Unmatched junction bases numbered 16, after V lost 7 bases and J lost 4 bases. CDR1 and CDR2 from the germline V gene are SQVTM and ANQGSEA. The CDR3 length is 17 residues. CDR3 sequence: CSAYVPGQGAISYGYTF. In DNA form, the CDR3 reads TGCAGCGCCTACGTCCCGGGACAGGGGGCAATTAGCTATGGCTACACCTTC.